The 16 T cell receptor beta chains below were found in one sample sequenced in a study of human CD8 memory T cell subsets (dated by TCRdb to about 2020). A Human TCR Profiling Kit was used to prepare UMI-labeled 5' RACE TCRbeta libraries. After reprocessing by TCRdb, each CDR3 protein sequence is one entry, and no DNA is given. The sample table on file contains about 18,000 distinct CDR3 sequences. Jointly, the top ten make up less than 5.5% of the sample. Sequenced input: CD8+ T cells from PBMCs. Receptor source: a human donor in good health.

This chain uses TRBV6-2 or TRBV6-3 with TRBJ2-7; TCRdb indicates TRBD2, and absent DNA this call remains unverified. This CDR3 is 16 amino acids long. Germline CDR1 reads MNHEY; CDR2 reads SVGEGT. The chain's CDR3 is CASSYATSGRRDEQYF.

The chain carries TRBV23-1 and TRBJ2-1; with no DNA, the TCRdb D assignment of TRBD2 cannot be verified. TRBV23-1 is an open reading frame whose function is uncertain. The CDR3 length is 18 residues. The CDR3 spells CASSQRLAGGPWRYEQFF.

This clonotype is called medium-sized based on its frequency. The chain links TRBV4-3 to TRBJ1-1. Germline CDR1 LGHNA, CDR2 YSLEER. This CDR3 has 16 amino acids. CDR3 amino acids: CASSQEEVGMNTEAFF.

The rearrangement links TRBV12-3 or TRBV12-4 to TRBJ2-1; TCRdb lists TRBD1, though no DNA is available to test this call. The CDR3 is 15 residues long. This CDR3 reads CASKAKTASYNEQFF.

This CDR3 reads CASSQVGRGGTEAFF. This rearrangement joins TRBV3-1 to TRBJ1-1; the TCRdb D gene call, TRBD1, has no DNA to confirm it. The germline gives CDR1 LGHDT, CDR2 YNNKEL (reference sequence). This CDR3 has 15 amino acids.

CDR3 loop: CASSLTSFGGAEQFF. This chain connects TRBV7-2 to TRBJ2-1; as DNA is missing, the TRBD1 call by TCRdb cannot be tested. The CDR3 has 15 amino acids. CDR1 and CDR2 from the germline V gene are SGHTA and FQGNSA. Drawing the rest from reference TRBV7-2 and TRBJ2-1, the complete variable domain is GAGVSQSPSNKVTEKGKDVELRCDPISGHTALYWYRQSLGQGLEFLIYFQGNSAPDKSGLPSDRFSAERTGGSVSTLTIQRTQQEDSAVYLCASSLTSFGGAEQFFGPGTRLTVL.

V usage is TRBV27 and J usage is TRBJ2-5. The germline V gene encodes CDR1 MNHEY and CDR2 SMNVEV (reference sequence). The length of the CDR3 is 16 residues. Here the CDR3 reads CASSSYYDSSGETQYF.

The rearrangement uses TRBV14 and TRBJ2-1. The germline V gene has CDR1 SGHDN and CDR2 FVKESK. The CDR3 contains 12 residues. The CDR3 sequence: CASSQDRNEQFF. The full variable domain, with the rest looked up from reference TRBV14 and TRBJ2-1, is EAGVTQFPSHSVIEKGQTVTLRCDPISGHDNLYWYRRVMGKEIKFLLHFVKESKQDESGMPNNRFLAERTGGTYSTLKVQPAELEDSGVYFCASSQDRNEQFFGPGTRLTVL.

The gene calls are TRBV29-1 and TRBJ2-7; the TRBD1 assignment by TCRdb is unverifiable without DNA. This CDR3 contains 13 residues. Germline CDR1 is SQVTM and CDR2 is ANQGSEA. The CDR3 is CSVVSGASYEQYF.

This chain links TRBV6-2 or TRBV6-3 with TRBJ2-1; lacking DNA, the TRBD1 call made by TCRdb goes unchecked. Germline V gene sequence: CDR1 MNHEY, CDR2 SVGEGT. The CDR3 loop spans 15 amino acids. The CDR3: CASSYPGHSYNEQFF.

The rearrangement links TRBV5-6 to TRBJ2-7; there is no DNA to check the TCRdb D call of TRBD2. This CDR3 has 15 amino acids. Looked up from germline, CDR1 is SGHDT and CDR2 is YYEEEE. The CDR3 loop reads CASSLDTRARDEQYF.

This chain joins TRBV4-2 and TRBJ1-1; the TCRdb D gene call, TRBD1, has no DNA to confirm it. The CDR3 covers 15 residues. Germline V gene sequence: CDR1 LGHNA, CDR2 YNFKEQ. The CDR3 loop reads CASRQPTGQNTEAFF.

The chain couples TRBV3-1 to TRBJ2-7; TCRdb indicates TRBD1, and absent DNA this call remains unverified. The germline gives CDR1 LGHDT, CDR2 YNNKEL (reference sequence). This CDR3 is built from 13 residues. CDR3: CASTARQGHEQYF.

The rearrangement uses TRBV4-1 and TRBJ2-7; checking the TCRdb D call of TRBD1 is not possible without DNA. This CDR3 spans 16 amino acids. CDR1 is MGHRA, CDR2 YSYEKL, per germline. CDR3 region: CASSQDKGLGSYEQYF.

CDR3 residues: CASSLTDGYEQYF. V usage is TRBV11-2 and J usage is TRBJ2-7. The germline CDR1 and CDR2 sequences are SGHAT and FQNNGV. The CDR3 spans 13 residues.

The chain is built from TRBV19 and TRBJ2-1; TCRdb selects TRBD1, and the lack of DNA leaves this call unchecked. CDR3 length: 13 amino acids. Germline values: CDR1 LNHDA, CDR2 SQIVND (reference sequence). CDR3 protein: CASSINRGNEQFF.